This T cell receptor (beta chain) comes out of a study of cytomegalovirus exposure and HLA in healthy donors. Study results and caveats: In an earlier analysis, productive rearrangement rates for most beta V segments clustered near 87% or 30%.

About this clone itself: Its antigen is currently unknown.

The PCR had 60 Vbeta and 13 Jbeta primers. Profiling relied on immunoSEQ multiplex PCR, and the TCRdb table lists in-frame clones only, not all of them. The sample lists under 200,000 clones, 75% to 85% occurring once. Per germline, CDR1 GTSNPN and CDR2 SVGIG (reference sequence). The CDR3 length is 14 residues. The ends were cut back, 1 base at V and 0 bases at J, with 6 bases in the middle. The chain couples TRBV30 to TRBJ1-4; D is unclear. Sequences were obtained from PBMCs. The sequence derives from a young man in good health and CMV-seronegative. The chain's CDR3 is CAWSGSATNEKLFF. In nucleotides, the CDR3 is TGTGCCTGGAGTGGCAGTGCAACTAATGAAAAACTGTTTTTT.